These 29 T cell receptor beta chains originate from one sample sequenced in a study of blood T cell repertoires in COVID-19. Measured with immunoSEQ multiplex PCR; TCRdb has only the in-frame clones, and not every one. In the table there are some 250,000 clones, more than 85% of which are singletons. Material for sequencing was PBMCs or T cells enriched from blood (not recorded which). These receptor sequences come from a man aged 35 to 55 who had recovered from COVID-19.

The rearrangement joins TRBV2 to TRBJ2-1, with TRBD1 matching over 9 bases. Unmatched junction bases numbered 2, after V lost 6 bases and J lost 5 bases. CDR3 length: 13 residues. The germline CDR1 and CDR2 sequences are SNHLY and FYNNEI. The chain's CDR3 is CASSGDRDNEQFF. The CDR3 region has the DNA TGTGCCAGCAGCGGGGACAGGGACAATGAGCAGTTCTTC.

J is TRBJ2-5 and V is TRBV7-2, with a tentative D call TRBD2 (6 bases). The germline CDR1 and CDR2 sequences are SGHTA and FQGNSA. Trimming stripped 5 bases from V and 2 bases from J, with 15 bases between. CDR3 length equals 15 residues. DNA of the CDR3: TGTGCCAGCAGCCGTGGGGGGATTGGGCAAGAGACCCAGTACTTC. It encodes CASSRGGIGQETQYF.

As concerns this clone: One end of the junction is discordant with germline, which a read error may explain. The chain is built from TRBV3-1 (or the pseudogene TRBV3-2) and TRBJ1-1, with 7 bases identical to TRBD1. Per the germline V gene, CDR1 is LGHDT and CDR2 is YNNKEL (reference sequence). The CDR3 is 11 amino acids. CDR3 sequence reads: CASSRQGGVLF. In nucleotides, the CDR3 is TGTGCCAGCAGCCGACAGGGAGGTGTCCTCTTT.

J is TRBJ1-3 and V is TRBV6-5; 8 positions agree with TRBD1. From germline, CDR1 is MNHEY and CDR2 SVGAGI. The V gene end was trimmed by 0 bases and the J gene end by 2 bases; junction bases not matched to a gene: 3. The CDR3 is 16 amino acids. CDR3 coding DNA: TGTGCCAGCAGTTACTCAGGCAGGGGGCCTGGAAACACCATATATTTT. Protein: CASSYSGRGPGNTIYF.

This chain joins TRBV5-5 and TRBJ1-5; perhaps TRBD1 as D (6 bases). The CDR3 covers 14 residues. Germline-derived CDR1 and CDR2 are SGHKS and YYEKEE (reference sequence). The V end lost 4 bases, the J end lost 7 bases, and 15 bases lay between the germline ends. CDR3 sequence: CASSPAGAGQPQHF. As DNA, the CDR3 is TGTGCCAGCAGCCCCGCAGGGGCTGGGCAGCCCCAGCATTTT.

J is TRBJ2-5 and V is TRBV7-2; TRBD1 matches at 8 bases. Germline CDR1 and CDR2: SGHTA and FQGNSA. This CDR3 region has 14 residues. With V trimmed by 5 bases and J by 4 bases, 6 bases remained unmatched. This CDR3 reads CASSPGQGRETQYF. CDR3 DNA sequence: TGTGCCAGCAGCCCAGGACAGGGTCGAGAGACCCAGTACTTC.

This clone occurred once. The V gene is TRBV27, the J gene TRBJ2-3; 9 bases map to TRBD2. The CDR3 extends over 15 amino acids. Trimming took 3 bases from V and 6 from J; bases not matched to a gene: 7. Germline loops: CDR1 MNHEY, CDR2 SMNVEV (reference sequence). Here the CDR3 reads CASSFGTSGLDTQYF. Written as DNA, the CDR3 is TGTGCCAGCAGTTTTGGCACTAGCGGGTTGGATACGCAGTATTTT.

This clone was seen more than once but under ten times. V usage is TRBV18 and J usage is TRBJ1-1, with no clear D. The germline CDR1 and CDR2 sequences are KGHSH and LQKENI. Trimming left V 3 bases short and J 4 bases short, with 12 bases between. The CDR3 covers 14 residues. The CDR3 sequence is CASSPQDRGTEAFF. CDR3 nucleotide sequence: TGTGCCAGCTCACCCCAGGACCGGGGCACTGAAGCTTTCTTT.

The rearrangement joins TRBV7-3 to TRBJ1-1; TRBD1 aligns across 7 bases. V lost 5 bases, J lost 2 bases, and 8 bases stayed unmatched. The CDR3 has 15 amino acids. Germline CDR1 SGHTA, CDR2 FQGTGA. CDR3 sequence reads: CASSRGTVGNTEAFF. The CDR3 coding sequence is TGTGCCAGCAGCCGAGGGACAGTGGGAAACACTGAAGCTTTCTTT.

This clone showed up just a few times. The V and J genes are TRBV5-6 and TRBJ1-6; perhaps TRBD1 as D (5 bases). Per germline, CDR1 SGHDT and CDR2 YYEEEE. The CDR3 sequence is 15 residues long. Trimming removed 0 bases from V and 10 bases from J, with 14 bases in between. CDR3 in DNA: TGTGCCAGCAGCTTGGCTCGGGACTTGAGGTCACCCCTCCACTTT. It yields the protein CASSLARDLRSPLHF.

This clone has just one count. Written as DNA, the CDR3 is TGTGCCAGCAGTTACCAGCGGGAGTTATCCTACGAGCAGTACTTC. Translation: CASSYQRELSYEQYF. The V call is TRBV6-2 or TRBV6-3, the J call TRBJ2-7; TRBD2 matches at 8 bases. The CDR3 has 15 amino acids. V lost 2 bases to trimming and J lost 1 base; unmatched junction nucleotides: 4. CDR1 and CDR2 from the germline V gene are MNHEY and SVGEGT.

The chain combines TRBV5-8 with TRBJ2-3, with TRBD2 matching over 8 bases. Germline CDR1 SGHTS, CDR2 YDEGEE. The CDR3 is made up of 15 amino acids. J gave up 4 bases and V 4 bases, and 8 bases lay outside the gene matches. In DNA form, the CDR3 reads TGTGCCAGCAGCGACGGACTAGCTTTCGCAGATACGCAGTATTTT. This encodes CASSDGLAFADTQYF. Combining the CDR3 with reference TRBV5-8 and TRBJ2-3 gives the whole variable domain EAGVTQSPTHLIKTRGQQATLRCSPISGHTSVYWYQQALGLGLQFLLWYDEGEERNRGNFPPRFSGRQFPNYSSELNVNALELEDSALYLCASSDGLAFADTQYFGPGTRLTVL.

The chain uses TRBV27 and TRBJ2-2; 13 bases are a match to TRBD2. Germline V lookup: CDR1 MNHEY, CDR2 SMNVEV (reference sequence). This CDR3 has 15 residues. Trimming removed 8 bases from V and 9 bases from J; junction bases left unmatched: 9. CDR3 nucleotides: TGTGCCAGCCATAGGGAGACTAGCGGGGGGCGGGAGCTGTTTTTT. Its translation: CASHRETSGGRELFF.

The CDR3 loop reads CASSLGQLEGHNEQFF. CDR3 coding DNA: TGTGCCAGCAGCTTGGGGCAGCTTGAAGGTCACAATGAGCAGTTCTTC. The genes are TRBV7-9 and TRBJ2-1, with D possibly TRBD1 on 5 matching bases. CDR1 is SEHNR, CDR2 FQNEAQ, per germline (reference sequence). The CDR3 consists of 16 residues. Trimming took 3 bases from V and 5 from J, leaving 17 bases between them.

This clone was recorded a few times. The chain uses TRBV6-1 and TRBJ2-7, with 10 bases identical to TRBD1. Trimming at V came to 3 bases and at J to 2 bases, leaving 4 bases not matched to a gene. CDR3 length: 15 amino acids. Germline CDR1 reads MNHNS; CDR2 reads SASEGT. The CDR3 protein is CASSEGTGAAYEQYF. The CDR3 coding sequence is TGTGCCAGCAGTGAGGGGACAGGGGCGGCCTACGAGCAGTACTTC.

The chain couples TRBV7-8 to TRBJ2-1, with TRBD1 identical over 8 bases. Germline assignment: CDR1 SGHVS and CDR2 FQNEAQ. The CDR3 covers 17 residues. Trimming took 5 bases from V and 3 from J; bases not matched to a gene: 12. CDR3 sequence reads: CASSPRDRKRHYNEQFF. DNA for the CDR3: TGTGCCAGCAGCCCCCGGGACAGGAAAAGACACTACAATGAGCAGTTCTTC.

This chain connects TRBV5-1 to TRBJ1-4; 7 bases map to TRBD1. This CDR3 region has 17 residues. Germline trimming cut 4 bases from V and 8 bases from J; bases unmatched to any gene: 17. Germline-derived CDR1 and CDR2 are SGHRS and YFSETQ. The CDR3 here is CASSLGGMTGMDEKLFF. DNA of the CDR3: TGCGCCAGCAGCCTGGGCGGAATGACAGGGATGGACGAAAAACTGTTTTTT. Using reference TRBV5-1 and TRBJ1-4 for the parts outside the CDR3, the full variable domain is KAGVTQTPRYLIKTRGQQVTLSCSPISGHRSVSWYQQTPGQGLQFLFEYFSETQRNKGNFPGRFSGRQFSNSRSEMNVSTLELGDSALYLCASSLGGMTGMDEKLFFGSGTQLSVL.

The V gene is TRBV27, the J gene TRBJ2-1, with a tentative D call TRBD2 (7 bases). Germline V CDR1 and CDR2: MNHEY, SMNVEV (reference sequence). V was shortened by 4 bases and J by 14 bases, with 21 bases between the two germline ends. The CDR3 covers 14 residues. In nucleotides, the CDR3 is TGTGCCAGCAGTTCGGGGGGCCGGGTTAAAGCAGAGTTCTTC. Its protein is CASSSGGRVKAEFF.

The chain's CDR3 is CASSLGLGTGSSYEQYF. For the CDR3, the DNA is TGTGCCAGCAGCCTGGGCTTAGGGACAGGGAGCTCCTACGAGCAGTACTTC. The V gene is TRBV7-9, the J gene TRBJ2-7; the match to TRBD1 covers 9 bases. The CDR3 sequence is 17 residues long. With 5 bases clipped from V and 0 bases from J, the junction kept 11 bases outside the gene matches. Germline CDR1 and CDR2: SEHNR and FQNEAQ (reference sequence).

The chain recombines TRBV19 with TRBJ2-5; 7 bases fit TRBD1. The germline gives CDR1 LNHDA, CDR2 SQIVND (reference sequence). V lost 6 bases, J lost 4 bases, and 20 bases stayed unmatched. The CDR3 extends over 18 amino acids. In DNA, the CDR3 is TGTGCCAGTAGCGCCGCCCACAGGGGATACCCCGGGGCAGAGACCCAGTACTTC. It is translated as CASSAAHRGYPGAETQYF. Supplemented by reference TRBV19 and TRBJ2-5, the full variable domain reads DGGITQSPKYLFRKEGQNVTLSCEQNLNHDAMYWYRQDPGQGLRLIYYSQIVNDFQKGDIAEGYSVSREKKESFPLTVTSAQKNPTAFYLCASSAAHRGYPGAETQYFGPGTRLLVL.

The V call is TRBV12-3 or TRBV12-4, the J call TRBJ1-1; no clear D. The CDR3 loop spans 12 amino acids. The V end was cut by 5 bases, the J end by 7 bases, with 11 bases between. DNA for the CDR3: TGTGCCAGCAGTCGCCCGGGGAGTGAAGCTTTCTTT. It translates to CASSRPGSEAFF.

Here the CDR3 DNA reads TGTGCCAGCAGCCAAGGGAGAGCTAGTACCGGGACAGTGGGGACTGAAGCTTTCTTT. It is translated as CASSQGRASTGTVGTEAFF. The rearrangement uses TRBV3-1 (or the pseudogene TRBV3-2) and TRBJ1-1; 7 nucleotides match TRBD1. The CDR3 extends over 19 amino acids. Germline CDR1 is LGHDT and CDR2 is YNNKEL (reference sequence). J was trimmed by 5 bases and V by 1 base; bases with no gene match: 19.

This chain links TRBV6-6 with TRBJ2-3, with TRBD2 matching over 13 bases. J lost 5 bases, V lost 3 bases, and 5 bases had no gene match. The V gene's germline CDR1 is MNHNY and CDR2 SVGAGI (reference sequence). The CDR3 is 16 amino acids. DNA of the CDR3: TGTGCCAGCAGTTATACTAGCGGGAGGGCAGGAGATACGCAGTATTTT. Its translation is CASSYTSGRAGDTQYF.

This chain connects TRBV27 to TRBJ1-5; D not resolved. The CDR3 length is 15 residues. Trimming removed 4 bases from V and 4 bases from J, with 14 bases in between. Germline CDR1 and CDR2: MNHEY and SMNVEV (reference sequence). The CDR3 DNA follows: TGTGCCAGCAGTTATTCCCCAGGAGGGAATCAGCCCCAGCATTTT. Its translation: CASSYSPGGNQPQHF.

The V gene is TRBV5-1, the J gene TRBJ2-7; TRBD1 might be the D (6 bases). The CDR3 runs 15 residues. V lost 0 bases and J 3 bases, leaving 13 bases between the germline ends. In germline, CDR1 is SGHRS, CDR2 YFSETQ. The CDR3 is CASSLDQGSHYEQYF. CDR3 coding DNA: TGCGCCAGCAGCTTGGACCAGGGGAGTCACTACGAGCAGTACTTC.

For this clone: One junction end disagrees with the germline gene, perhaps due to a read error. The J gene is TRBJ1-3, the V gene TRBV7-6, with D perhaps TRBD1 (6 bases). Germline V gene sequence: CDR1 SGHVS, CDR2 FNYEAQ. The CDR3 loop spans 12 amino acids. CDR3 coding DNA: TGTGCCAGCAGCTCACAGGGAAATACCATATATTTT. It encodes CASSSQGNTIYF.

The V call is TRBV4-3, the J call TRBJ2-7, with 10 bases lining up with TRBD2. The CDR3 is made up of 16 amino acids. Per germline, CDR1 LGHNA and CDR2 YSLEER. Germline trimming cut 2 bases from V and 2 bases from J; bases unmatched to any gene: 6. CDR3 sequence (DNA): TGCGCCAGCAGCCAATACCTAGCGGGAGTCCCCTACGAGCAGTACTTC. Translation: CASSQYLAGVPYEQYF.

This rearrangement joins TRBV7-8 to TRBJ1-1; possible D gene TRBD1, 5 bases. With 4 bases removed from V and 1 base from J, the gap between germline ends came to 13 bases. CDR1 and CDR2 (germline): SGHVS, FQNEAQ. There are 15 residues in the CDR3. The CDR3 loop reads CASSWWGDRNTEAFF. In DNA form, the CDR3 reads TGTGCCAGCAGCTGGTGGGGCGACCGGAACACTGAAGCTTTCTTT.

The chain carries TRBV4-1 and TRBJ2-1, with 8 bases fitting TRBD2. Germline V CDR1 and CDR2: MGHRA, YSYEKL. V was clipped by 0 bases and J by 4 bases; unmatched bases: 2. The CDR3 spans 15 residues. The CDR3 reads CASSQEASGYNEQFF. The CDR3 DNA reads as TGCGCCAGCAGCCAAGAGGCTAGCGGGTACAATGAGCAGTTCTTC.